This T cell receptor (beta chain) was captured by sequencing in a study of T cells in Graves' hyperthyroidism and ophthalmopathy. Extraction of PBMCs used roughly 9.6 ml of fresh peripheral blood. Authors of the study amplified TCR beta CDR3 regions from RNA transcripts. Carried out on the TCR CDR3, a first-round RT-PCR used the HTBI primer set. One entry per CDR3 protein results from TCRdb running MiXCR on the multiplex PCR reads. The profile shows some 600,000 distinct CDR3 sequences, about 15% of them singletons. Study conclusions and caveats: Progression to ophthalmopathy was predicted a median of roughly 6.8 months early.

V was trimmed by 8 bases and J by 0 bases, leaving 8 bases between them. This CDR3 has 14 residues. The germline V gene has CDR1 SGHTA and CDR2 FQGTGA. Notes on this clonotype: Its target is not known.

The source of this sequence is a woman in her thirties with Graves' hyperthyroidism that later progressed to Graves' ophthalmopathy. The gene calls are TRBV7-3 and TRBJ2-6; no reliable D call. The sequencing input was blood. The CDR3 nucleotides are TGTGCCAGCGGCAGGTTCTCTGGGGCCAACGTCCTGACTTTC. Protein sequence: CASGRFSGANVLTF.